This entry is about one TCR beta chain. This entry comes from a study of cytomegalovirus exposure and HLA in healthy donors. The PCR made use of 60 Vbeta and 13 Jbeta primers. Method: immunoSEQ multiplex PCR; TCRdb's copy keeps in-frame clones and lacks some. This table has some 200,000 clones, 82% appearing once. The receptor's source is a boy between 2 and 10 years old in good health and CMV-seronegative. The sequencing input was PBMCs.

This chain's CDR3 is CASSSYRGGGHNEQFF. CDR3 nucleotide sequence: TGTGCCAGCTCGTCATACAGGGGTGGAGGACACAATGAGCAGTTCTTC. The chain couples TRBV18 to TRBJ2-1, with TRBD1 identical over 7 bases. Germline CDR1 is KGHSH and CDR2 is LQKENI. The CDR3 contains 16 residues. Trimming cost V 6 bases and J 5 bases; bases outside gene matches: 13.